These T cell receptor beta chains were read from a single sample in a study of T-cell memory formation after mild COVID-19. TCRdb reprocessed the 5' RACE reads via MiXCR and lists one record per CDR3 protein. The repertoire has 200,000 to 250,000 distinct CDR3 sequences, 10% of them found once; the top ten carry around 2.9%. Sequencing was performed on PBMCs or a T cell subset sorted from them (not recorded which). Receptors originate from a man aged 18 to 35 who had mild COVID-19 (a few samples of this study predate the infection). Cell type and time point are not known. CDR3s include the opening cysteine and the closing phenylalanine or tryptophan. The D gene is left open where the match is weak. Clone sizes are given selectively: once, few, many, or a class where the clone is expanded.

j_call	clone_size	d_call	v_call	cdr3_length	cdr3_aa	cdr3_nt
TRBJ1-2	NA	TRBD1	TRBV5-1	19	CASSLAQYEQGQPPYGYTF	TGCGCCAGCAGCTTGGCCCAATACGAACAGGGGCAACCTCCCTATGGCTACACCTTC
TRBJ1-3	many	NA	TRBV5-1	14	CASSLGLSGNTIYF	TGCGCCAGCAGCTTGGGATTATCTGGAAACACCATATATTTT
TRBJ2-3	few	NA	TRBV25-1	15	CASSEFKGYTDTQYF	TGTGCCAGCAGTGAATTTAAGGGATACACAGATACGCAGTATTTT
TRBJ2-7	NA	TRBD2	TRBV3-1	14	CASSQLAGTYEQYF	TGTGCCAGCAGCCAGCTAGCGGGGACCTACGAGCAGTACTTC
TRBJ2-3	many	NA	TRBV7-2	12	CAGGGLTDTQYF	TGTGCCGGGGGGGGGCTCACAGATACGCAGTATTTT
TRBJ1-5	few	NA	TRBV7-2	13	CASSFRVDQPQHF	TGTGCCAGCAGTTTCAGGGTGGATCAGCCCCAGCATTTT
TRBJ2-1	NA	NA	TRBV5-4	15	CASRSGVSSYNEQFF	TGTGCCAGCAGGTCGGGGGTTAGCTCCTACAATGAGCAGTTCTTC
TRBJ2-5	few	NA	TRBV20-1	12	CSMLGTEETQYF	TGCAGCATGCTAGGGACGGAAGAGACCCAGTACTTC
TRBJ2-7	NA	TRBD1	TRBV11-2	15	CASRRPGTGRYEQYF	TGTGCCAGCCGCCGTCCCGGGACAGGGAGGTACGAGCAGTACTTC
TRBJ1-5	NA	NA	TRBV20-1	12	CSAGETDQPQHF	TGCAGTGCGGGAGAGACCGATCAGCCCCAGCATTTT
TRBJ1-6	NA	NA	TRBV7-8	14	CASTRGTGNSPLHF	TGTGCCAGCACCCGGGGCACGGGGAATTCACCCCTCCACTTT
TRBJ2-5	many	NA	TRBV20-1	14	CSARDTGTKETQYF	TGCAGTGCTAGAGACACCGGGACCAAAGAGACCCAGTACTTC
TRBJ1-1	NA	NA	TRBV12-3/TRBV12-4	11	CASSLELGAFF	TGTGCCAGCAGTTTAGAGCTGGGAGCTTTCTTT
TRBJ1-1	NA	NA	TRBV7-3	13	CASSLSGLPEAFF	TGTGCCAGCAGCTTAAGTGGGTTGCCAGAAGCTTTCTTT
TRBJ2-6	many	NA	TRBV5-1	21	CASSLAPGRILDSSGANVLTF	TGCGCCAGCAGCTTGGCCCCTGGACGAATTTTGGACAGCTCTGGGGCCAACGTCCTGACTTTC
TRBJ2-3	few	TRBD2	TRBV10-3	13	CAIRLAATDTQYF	TGTGCCATCAGGCTAGCGGCAACAGATACGCAGTATTTT
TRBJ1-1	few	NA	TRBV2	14	CASRIPTGYTEAFF	TGTGCCAGCCGAATACCGACTGGGTACACTGAAGCTTTCTTT
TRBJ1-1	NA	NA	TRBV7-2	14	CASSLERGNTEAFF	TGTGCCAGCAGCTTAGAGCGGGGGAACACTGAAGCTTTCTTT
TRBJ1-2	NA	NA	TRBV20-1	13	CSAPGLGNYGYTF	TGCAGTGCTCCAGGGCTGGGGAACTATGGCTACACCTTC
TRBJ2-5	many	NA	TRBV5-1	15	CASQGDYKGLETQYF	TGCGCCAGCCAAGGGGATTACAAGGGTCTCGAGACCCAGTACTTC
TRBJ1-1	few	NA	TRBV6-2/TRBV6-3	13	CASSDNRRDEAFF	TGTGCCAGCAGTGACAACAGGCGGGATGAAGCTTTCTTT
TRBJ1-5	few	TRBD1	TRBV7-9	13	CASSPRGDQPQHF	TGTGCCAGCAGCCCCAGGGGGGATCAGCCCCAGCATTTT
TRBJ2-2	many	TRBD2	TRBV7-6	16	CASSPRTSSNTGELFF	TGTGCCAGCAGCCCCCGGACTAGCTCGAACACCGGGGAGCTGTTTTTT
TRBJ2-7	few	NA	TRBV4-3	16	CASSQDSRGKPYEQYF	TGCGCCAGCAGCCAAGATAGTCGGGGGAAGCCCTACGAGCAGTACTTC
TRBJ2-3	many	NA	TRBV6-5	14	CASSLNGAQDTQYF	TGTGCCAGCAGTTTAAACGGGGCCCAAGATACGCAGTATTTT
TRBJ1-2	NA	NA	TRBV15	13	CATSRDRGVGYTF	TGTGCCACCAGCAGAGATCGCGGGGTGGGCTACACCTTC
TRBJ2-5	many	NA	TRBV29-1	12	CSVDRGTETQYF	TGCAGCGTTGACAGGGGAACAGAGACCCAGTACTTC
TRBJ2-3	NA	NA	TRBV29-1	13	CSVLVVSRDTQYF	TGCAGCGTTTTGGTAGTCTCTCGAGATACGCAGTATTTT
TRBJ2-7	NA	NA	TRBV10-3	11	CAARGFYEQYF	TGTGCCGCCAGAGGGTTCTACGAGCAGTACTTC
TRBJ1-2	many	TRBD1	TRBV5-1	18	CASSLGTPTGLYNYGYTF	TGCGCCAGCAGCTTGGGGACTCCGACAGGGCTGTATAACTATGGCTACACCTTC
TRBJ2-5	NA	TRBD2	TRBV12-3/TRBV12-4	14	CASRLTSGKETQYF	TGTGCCAGCAGGCTGACTAGCGGTAAAGAGACCCAGTACTTC
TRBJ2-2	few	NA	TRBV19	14	CASRRVAGTGELFF	TGTGCCAGTAGAAGGGTCGCCGGCACCGGGGAGCTGTTTTTT
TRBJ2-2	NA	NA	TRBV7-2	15	CASSRHGQFTGELFF	TGTGCCAGCAGCCGCCATGGGCAGTTCACCGGGGAGCTGTTTTTT
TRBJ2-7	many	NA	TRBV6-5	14	CASREGPGSYEQYF	TGTGCCAGCAGGGAGGGCCCCGGGTCCTACGAGCAGTACTTC
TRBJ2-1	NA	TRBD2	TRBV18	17	CASSPSMTGGMGNEQFF	TGTGCCAGCTCACCCTCGATGACGGGGGGAATGGGTAATGAGCAGTTCTTC